This T cell receptor (beta chain) was retrieved from a study of cytomegalovirus exposure and HLA in healthy donors. V dropped 5 bases and J dropped 3; count of bases not matched to a gene: 13. The CDR3 spans 16 residues. CDR1 is SGHTA and CDR2 is FQGNSA in the germline V gene. Whole-study findings and limits: Investigators reported some 150 TCR beta chains as tied to cytomegalovirus.

Some clones are missing from TCRdb's copy, which holds only in-frame ones; the method was immunoSEQ multiplex PCR. In the table there are 150,000 to 200,000 clones, about 90% of which are singletons. Notes on this clone: The target antigen is unknown.

The chain employs TRBV7-2 and TRBJ2-7; TRBD2 aligns across 7 bases. Material for sequencing was PBMCs. The clonotype originates from a woman under 30 in good health and CMV-seropositive. This CDR3 reads CASSKKVLAVNYEQYF. As DNA, the CDR3 is TGTGCCAGCAGCAAAAAGGTGCTAGCGGTAAACTACGAGCAGTACTTC.